A selection of T cell receptor beta chains follows, all from one sample in a study of PD-L1 blockade in urothelial cancer. Only in-frame clones appear in the TCRdb table, and some are missing; sequencing was by immunoSEQ multiplex PCR. The data contain 30,000 to 40,000 clones, roughly four fifths of them seen just once; the ten biggest clones take up roughly 7.1%. The source material was PBMCs, sampled around atezolizumab (anti-PD-L1) treatment. The source is a man between 60 and 75 years old with urothelial cancer. The CDR3 runs from the conserved cysteine through the conserved F or W.

>TRBJ2-1|TRBV14
CASSQDLRTGVGNEQFF
>TRBJ2-5|TRBV19
CASSMSGVKAQYF
>TRBJ2-2|TRBV11-3
CASSLGPGELFF
>TRBJ1-5|TRBV6-6
CASILQGAGGDQPQHF
>TRBJ1-6|TRBV10-2
CASSEDGTGGPPLHF
>TRBJ1-5|TRBV2
CASSVGTGDQPQHF
>TRBJ1-1|TRBV5-6
CASSFGGNTEAFF
>TRBJ2-5|TRBV5-6
CASRLTLAGGQETQYF
>TRBJ2-1|TRBV19
CASFSALSGNEQFF
>TRBJ2-7|TRBV10-3
CAISAGQTYEQYF
>TRBJ1-3|TRBV7-9
CASSLVEGNTIYF
>TRBJ1-5|TRBV6-6
CASSYLQGNQPQHF
>TRBJ2-5|TRBV7-2
CASSLGQGSETQYF
>TRBJ2-5|TRBV6-1
CASSEAAGGPKTQYF
>TRBJ1-5|TRBV18
CASSPSTGEGNQPQHF
>TRBJ1-6|TRBV7-2
CASSLYSNSPLHF
>TRBJ2-2|TRBV6-1
CAVGAGDIYGELFF
>TRBJ2-5|TRBV11-3
CASSPTSGGSETQYF
>TRBJ2-7|TRBV18
CASSSGQFYEQYF
>TRBJ2-4|TRBV2
CASSGQGASNIQYF
>TRBJ1-2|TRBV7-2
CASSKDRGTIQTYGYTF
>TRBJ2-7|TRBV4-1
CASSQRGQGAYEQYF
>TRBJ1-4|TRBV11-3
CASSTTDRNEKLFF
>TRBJ2-1|TRBV5-1
CASSLSGTYNEQFF
>TRBJ1-5|TRBV5-6
CASSLDVGGPQHF
>TRBJ2-2|TRBV6-5
CASSYDRTTGELFF
>TRBJ1-1|TRBV9
CASSPRQGANVEAFF
>TRBJ1-1|TRBV2
CASSEQGAGEAFF
>TRBJ1-1|TRBV5-8
CASAVQVLGNTEAFF
>TRBJ2-7|TRBV20-1
CSASENYEQYF
>TRBJ2-7|TRBV4-1
CASSRQDRDYEQYF
>TRBJ1-5|TRBV5-4
CASSFAGDGQPQHF
>TRBJ2-7|TRBV27
CASSHDVAAVTYEQYF
>TRBJ2-1|TRBV30
CAWVQTGGFQEQFF
>TRBJ2-3|TRBV11-3
CASSPGRRGGTDTQYF
>TRBJ1-6|TRBV25-1
CASRPPTGENSPLHF
>TRBJ1-5|TRBV10-1
CASVTGGNNQPQHF
>TRBJ2-7|TRBV27
CASFSGTGSYYEQYF
>TRBJ2-3|TRBV7-6
CASSLSGGTTDTQYF
>TRBJ2-1|TRBV5-1
CASYPPGVRPLEQFF
>TRBJ2-7|TRBV28
CASSLASYEQYF
>TRBJ2-5|TRBV25-1
CASSDLRSGAGIKTQYF
>TRBJ1-6|TRBV28
CASSPEDTNYNSPLHF
>TRBJ1-2|TRBV7-8
CASSLRGQGLSYGYTF
>TRBJ2-5|TRBV2
CASSEARLQETQYF
>TRBJ1-3|TRBV11-2
CASSQQAAGTIYF
>TRBJ2-3|TRBV10-3
CAISEPARAGGKASTDTQYF
>TRBJ2-5|TRBV19
CASSPWDTETQYF
>TRBJ2-1|TRBV7-9
CASRGSGVYNEQFF
>TRBJ2-3|TRBV5-8
CASSLGGEDTQYF
>TRBJ1-2|TRBV5-1
CASSFGENYGYTF
>TRBJ1-5|TRBV5-6
CASSADRGRSNQPQHF
>TRBJ2-7|TRBV5-5
CASSSSFYEQYF
>TRBJ1-4|TRBV15
CATSIGTAANEKLFF
>TRBJ1-2|TRBV7-2
CASSRRQGAGYTF
>TRBJ2-3|TRBV2
CASRVAGGGADTQYF
>TRBJ2-7|TRBV5-1
CASSLEAGGIDEQYF